These 24 T cell receptor beta chains came from one sample sequenced in a study of cytomegalovirus exposure and HLA in healthy donors. 60 Vbeta and 13 Jbeta primers were used in PCR. Profiling relied on immunoSEQ multiplex PCR, and the TCRdb table lists in-frame clones only, not all of them. The sample records approximately 170,000 clones, 75% to 90% being singletons. Sequencing input: PBMCs. The receptors were gathered from a male donor in good health and CMV-seronegative.

V usage is TRBV5-1 and J usage is TRBJ1-1; no clear D. With 3 bases removed from V and 5 bases from J, the gap between germline ends came to 8 bases. The CDR3 runs 12 residues. Germline V gene lookup returns CDR1 SGHRS and CDR2 YFSETQ. For the CDR3, the DNA is TGCGCCAGCAGCTCTGTCGCGACTGAAGCTTTCTTT. Its protein is CASSSVATEAFF.

V and J are TRBV11-2 and TRBJ1-5, with 8 bases matching TRBD1. CDR1 SGHAT and CDR2 FQNNGV come from the germline V gene. There are 14 residues in the CDR3. V lost 5 bases and J lost 2; bases outside the gene matches: 2. The CDR3 loop is CASSQDRGNQPQHF. As DNA, the CDR3 is TGTGCCAGCAGCCAGGACAGGGGCAATCAGCCCCAGCATTTT.

The chain combines TRBV27 with TRBJ1-4; 9 bases fit TRBD1. Germline V CDR1 and CDR2: MNHEY, SMNVEV (reference sequence). Losses at the gene ends were 6 bases for V and 7 bases for J; bases not matched to a gene: 9. This CDR3 contains 15 residues. This chain's CDR3 is CASSPRDRVTEKLFF. DNA for the CDR3: TGTGCCAGCAGCCCCCGGGACAGGGTCACTGAAAAACTGTTTTTT.

The J gene is TRBJ1-5, the V gene TRBV2; 7 bases map to TRBD1. Germline assignment: CDR1 SNHLY and CDR2 FYNNEI. The CDR3 contains 20 residues. V trimming: 6 bases; J trimming: 0 bases; junction bases outside the gene matches: 20. The CDR3 DNA sequence: TGTGCCAGCAGATCGAGTTCGGGGGACAGCTCGATACGTAGCAATCAGCCCCAGCATTTT. It yields the protein CASRSSSGDSSIRSNQPQHF. The full variable domain, completed using reference TRBV2 and TRBJ1-5, is EPEVTQTPSHQVTQMGQEVILRCVPISNHLYFYWYRQILGQKVEFLVSFYNNEISEKSEIFDDQFSVERPDGSNFTLKIRSTKLEDSAMYFCASRSSSGDSSIRSNQPQHFGDGTRLSIL.

This clone was observed a handful of times. V is TRBV19 and J is TRBJ1-5; no firm D call. The CDR3 sequence is 11 residues long. V lost 3 bases and J 12 bases, leaving 9 bases between the germline ends. Germline lookup yields CDR1 LNHDA and CDR2 SQIVND (reference sequence). CDR3 sequence reads: CASSIGPVQHF. For the CDR3, the DNA is TGTGCCAGTAGTATCGGTCCCGTCCAGCATTTT. Full variable domain (rest looked up from reference TRBV19 and TRBJ1-5): DGGITQSPKYLFRKEGQNVTLSCEQNLNHDAMYWYRQDPGQGLRLIYYSQIVNDFQKGDIAEGYSVSREKKESFPLTVTSAQKNPTAFYLCASSIGPVQHFGDGTRLSIL.

The V call is TRBV30, the J call TRBJ2-3, with TRBD1 matching over 7 bases. Unmatched junction bases numbered 2, after V lost 5 bases and J lost 9 bases. CDR1 and CDR2 from the germline V gene are GTSNPN and SVGIG (reference sequence). This CDR3 contains 10 residues. The CDR3 protein is CAWSQGTQYF. The CDR3 DNA is TGTGCCTGGTCACAGGGGACGCAGTATTTT. The full variable domain, completed using reference TRBV30 and TRBJ2-3, is SQTIHQWPATLVQPVGSPLSLECTVEGTSNPNLYWYRQAAGRGLQLLFYSVGIGQISSEVPQNLSASRPQDRQFILSSKKLLLSDSGFYLCAWSQGTQYFGPGTRLTVL.

This chain links TRBV2 with TRBJ2-7, with a tentative D call TRBD2 (6 bases). Trimming pared 6 bases from V and 0 bases from J, leaving 15 bases between. The germline V gene has CDR1 SNHLY and CDR2 FYNNEI. This CDR3 comprises 15 residues. CDR3 DNA sequence: TGTGCCAGCAGGACTTCTAGCGTTCCCTCCTACGAGCAGTACTTC. It specifies CASRTSSVPSYEQYF.

The rearrangement links TRBV7-8 to TRBJ1-2; unclear D gene. This CDR3 has 14 amino acids. CDR1 SGHVS and CDR2 FQNEAQ come from the germline V gene. V was clipped by 2 bases and J by 1 base, with 8 bases between them. CDR3 amino acids: CASSLMGDNYGYTF. In nucleotides, the CDR3 is TGTGCCAGCAGCTTAATGGGAGATAACTATGGCTACACCTTC.

The chain uses TRBV29-1 and TRBJ1-2; 7 bases match TRBD1. The CDR3 loop spans 13 amino acids. V dropped 5 bases and J dropped 0; count of bases not matched to a gene: 3. Looked up from germline, CDR1 is SQVTM and CDR2 is ANQGSEA. CDR3 in amino acids: CSVHTGANYGYTF. The CDR3 DNA sequence: TGCAGCGTTCACACAGGGGCTAACTATGGCTACACCTTC.

The rearrangement uses TRBV9 and TRBJ2-7; 8 positions agree with TRBD1. Germline V gene sequence: CDR1 SGDLS, CDR2 YYNGEE. This CDR3 contains 15 residues. V was clipped by 2 bases and J by 2 bases; unmatched bases: 6. CDR3 amino acids: CASSVGTDRAYEQYF. The DNA for the CDR3 is TGTGCCAGCAGCGTGGGTACGGACAGGGCCTACGAGCAGTACTTC.

This chain joins TRBV5-1 and TRBJ1-2; possible D gene TRBD1, 6 bases. Germline CDR1 is SGHRS and CDR2 is YFSETQ. The length of the CDR3 is 15 residues. The V end lost 0 bases, the J end lost 5 bases, and 14 bases lay between the germline ends. CDR3 nucleotide sequence: TGCGCCAGCAGCTTGGGCGTAGCAGGGGAGTATGGCTACACCTTC. Protein: CASSLGVAGEYGYTF.

This chain joins TRBV9 and TRBJ2-7; TRBD1 might be the D (5 bases). This CDR3 contains 14 residues. V was pared by 1 base and J by 1 base, with 9 bases between. CDR1 SGDLS and CDR2 YYNGEE come from the germline V gene. Here the CDR3 DNA reads TGTGCCAGCAGCGTACTCGACAGTTCCTACGAGCAGTACTTC. Translation gives CASSVLDSSYEQYF.

J is TRBJ1-1 and V is TRBV7-9; a possible D gene is TRBD1 (5 bases). CDR1 and CDR2 (germline): SEHNR, FQNEAQ (reference sequence). The CDR3 is 15 amino acids. Trimming left V 5 bases short and J 0 bases short, with 13 bases between. CDR3 protein: CASSPRLGLNTEAFF. Here the CDR3 DNA reads TGTGCCAGCAGCCCCCGGCTGGGGCTGAACACTGAAGCTTTCTTT.

V is TRBV27 and J is TRBJ1-1; no reliable D call. Germline V lookup: CDR1 MNHEY, CDR2 SMNVEV (reference sequence). The CDR3 loop spans 13 amino acids. V lost 3 bases and J lost 3, with 8 bases in between. CDR3 loop: CASSLSLHTEAFF. The DNA for the CDR3 is TGTGCCAGCAGTTTGAGCCTCCACACTGAAGCTTTCTTT.

This clone came up once. This chain connects TRBV6-5 to TRBJ2-3, with D maybe TRBD2 (6 bases). Germline loops: CDR1 MNHEY, CDR2 SVGAGI. V lost 6 bases and J 4 bases, leaving 17 bases between the germline ends. The CDR3 spans 15 residues. CDR3 DNA sequence: TGTGCCAGCAGGAACGCGCGGGGAACACCAGATACGCAGTATTTT. Translated, it gives CASRNARGTPDTQYF.

The chain employs TRBV7-9 and TRBJ2-1, with 10 bases fitting TRBD1. Germline V gene lookup returns CDR1 SEHNR and CDR2 FQNEAQ (reference sequence). This CDR3 comprises 16 residues. Trimming removed 5 bases from V and 2 bases from J; junction bases left unmatched: 6. In nucleotides, the CDR3 is TGTGCCAGCAGCCGCGCTGGGACAGGGGCCTACAATGAGCAGTTCTTC. Encoded protein: CASSRAGTGAYNEQFF.

The V and J genes are TRBV27 and TRBJ1-4; 7 positions agree with TRBD1. This CDR3 has 16 amino acids. CDR1 and CDR2 from the germline V gene are MNHEY and SMNVEV (reference sequence). With 5 bases clipped from V and 6 bases from J, the junction kept 12 bases outside the gene matches. This CDR3 is CASSPRTGGAYEKLFF. CDR3 DNA sequence: TGTGCCAGCAGTCCGAGGACAGGTGGGGCGTATGAAAAACTGTTTTTT.

The V and J genes are TRBV4-1 and TRBJ1-5; D perhaps matches TRBD1 (6 bases). Per germline, CDR1 MGHRA and CDR2 YSYEKL. The CDR3 sequence is 15 residues long. Trimming pared 4 bases from V and 2 bases from J, leaving 12 bases between. The CDR3 loop reads CASSPRTAGNQPQHF. CDR3 DNA: TGCGCCAGCAGCCCGAGGACAGCCGGCAATCAGCCCCAGCATTTT.

This clone was observed once. The rearrangement uses TRBV5-1 and TRBJ2-1, with 9 bases aligning to TRBD2. The length of the CDR3 is 15 residues. CDR1 is SGHRS and CDR2 is YFSETQ in the germline V gene. V dropped 3 bases and J dropped 6; count of bases not matched to a gene: 7. The CDR3 DNA reads TGCGCCAGCAGCTGGGCAGCGGGGGGCCCCAATGAGCAGTTCTTC. Its translation: CASSWAAGGPNEQFF.

This clone turned up a few times. This chain connects TRBV6-1 to TRBJ2-3; D remains unclear. The germline gives CDR1 MNHNS, CDR2 SASEGT. The CDR3 totals 13 residues. The V end was cut by 0 bases, the J end by 7 bases, with 8 bases between. The CDR3 nucleotides are TGTGCCAGCAGTGAAGCCGTGAGGAATACGCAGTATTTT. It specifies CASSEAVRNTQYF.

V is TRBV14 and J is TRBJ2-7; possibly TRBD1 for D (5 bases). The CDR3 has 14 residues. Germline-derived CDR1 and CDR2 are SGHDN and FVKESK. Trimming removed 6 bases from V and 2 bases from J, with 14 bases in between. CDR3: CASRPTVGPYEQYF. CDR3 sequence (DNA): TGTGCCAGCAGACCGACAGTGGGGCCCTACGAGCAGTACTTC.

The CDR3 nucleotides read TGCGCCAGCAGTCAAACAGGGGACCACGAGCAGTACTTC. Amino acids: CASSQTGDHEQYF. The gene calls are TRBV23-1 and TRBJ2-7; 7 bases line up with TRBD1. TRBV23-1 is classed as an ORF, of uncertain function. J gave up 5 bases and V 2 bases, and 3 bases lay outside the gene matches. The CDR3 is made up of 13 amino acids.

The rearrangement links TRBV6-1 to TRBJ2-4; 7 nucleotides agree with TRBD1. This CDR3 comprises 16 residues. The germline V gene encodes CDR1 MNHNS and CDR2 SASEGT. Unmatched junction bases numbered 13, after V lost 3 bases and J lost 8 bases. For the CDR3, the DNA is TGTGCCAGCAGTGATGTAAGGGGGCTGCCTGAGGACATTCAGTACTTC. Translated: CASSDVRGLPEDIQYF.

DNA of the CDR3: TGTGCCAGCAGCTACGCTAGCGGTATTTATGGCGAGCAGTACTTC. Protein: CASSYASGIYGEQYF. This chain connects TRBV7-9 to TRBJ2-7; the match to TRBD2 covers 7 bases. CDR3 length equals 15 residues. The germline gives CDR1 SEHNR, CDR2 FQNEAQ (reference sequence). J lost 6 bases, V lost 4 bases, and 12 bases had no gene match. The complete variable domain, with remaining parts taken from reference TRBV7-9 and TRBJ2-7, reads DTGVSQNPRHKITKRGQNVTFRCDPISEHNRLYWYRQTLGQGPEFLTYFQNEAQLEKSRLLSDRFSAERPKGSFSTLEIQRTEQGDSAMYLCASSYASGIYGEQYFGPGTRLTVT.